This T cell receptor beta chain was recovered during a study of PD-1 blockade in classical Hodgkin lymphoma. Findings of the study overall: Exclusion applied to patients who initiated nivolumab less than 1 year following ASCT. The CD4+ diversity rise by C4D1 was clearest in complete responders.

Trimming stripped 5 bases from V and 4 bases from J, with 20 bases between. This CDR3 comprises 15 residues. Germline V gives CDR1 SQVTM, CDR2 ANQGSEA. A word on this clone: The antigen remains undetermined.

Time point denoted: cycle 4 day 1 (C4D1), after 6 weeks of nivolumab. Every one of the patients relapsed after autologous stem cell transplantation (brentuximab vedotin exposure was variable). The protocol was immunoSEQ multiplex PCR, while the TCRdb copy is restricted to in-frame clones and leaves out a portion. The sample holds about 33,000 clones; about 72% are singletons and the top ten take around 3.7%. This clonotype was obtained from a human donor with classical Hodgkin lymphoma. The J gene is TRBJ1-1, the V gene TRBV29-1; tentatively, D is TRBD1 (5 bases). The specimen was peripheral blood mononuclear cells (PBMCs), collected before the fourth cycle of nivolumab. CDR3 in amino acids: CSVCVARGVGTEAFF. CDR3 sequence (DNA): TGCAGCGTTTGCGTAGCACGGGGGGTAGGCACTGAAGCTTTCTTT.